What follows describes a single TCR beta chain. Its antigen remains unidentified. This sample stems from a study of cytomegalovirus exposure and HLA in healthy donors. Whole-study findings and limits: It was confirmed in vitro that a few of the CMV-associated chains were specific for CMV antigens.

TCRdb's copy holds only in-frame clones and misses some; the assay was immunoSEQ multiplex PCR. The profile shows 110,000 to 150,000 clones, approximately 94% of them singletons. The receptor was isolated from a man younger than 35 in good health and CMV-seropositive. The sequenced sample was PBMCs.

The chain's CDR3 is CASMAHPSVTEAFF. The CDR3 bases are TGTGCCAGCATGGCCCACCCTAGTGTCACTGAAGCTTTCTTT. This chain joins TRBV6-1 and TRBJ1-1, with no clear D. The CDR3 spans 14 residues. The V gene's germline CDR1 is MNHNS and CDR2 SASEGT. Trimming pared 7 bases from V and 4 bases from J, leaving 16 bases between.